This TCR beta chain is from a study of shared clonotypes between healthy human individuals. Whole-study findings and limits: The authors sampled blood alone, and tissue repertoires likely differ. Unshared clonotypes carried lower generation probabilities than those common to all four donors.

This clone has a handful of counts. Antigen unknown. Naive CD8 cells lacked CD45RO, underwent positive selection for CCR7 and left out terminally differentiated effector memory CD45RA+ cells. The CDR3 is 15 amino acids. V was cut by 5 bases and J by 0 bases, with 11 bases left in between. The germline CDR1 and CDR2 sequences are MNHEY and SMNVEV (reference sequence). The authors split each subset's genomic DNA evenly across several immunoSEQ plates. The table came from immunoSEQ multiplex PCR; TCRdb's copy has only in-frame clones and leaves some out. Seen here are 660,000 or so clones, about 96% observed once, and the top ten hold 0.095% to 0.13%.

The chain recombines TRBV27 with TRBJ2-1, with D perhaps TRBD2 (5 bases). Sequencing used naive CD8+ T cells sorted from blood. This receptor was identified in a woman aged 25 to 39 in good health. Written as DNA, the CDR3 is TGTGCCAGCAGTAGCGGAGAAAGCTCCTACAATGAGCAGTTCTTC. This encodes CASSSGESSYNEQFF.